These 17 T cell receptor beta chains share one sample of origin, sequenced in a study of Tregs in tolerant kidney transplant recipients. The protocol was immunoSEQ multiplex PCR, while the TCRdb copy is restricted to in-frame clones and leaves out a portion. The sample holds some 16,000 clones, just over 90% seen once. The sample taken for sequencing was CD8+ T cells from blood. The source of these receptors is a human donor in good health.

CDR3 bases: TGTGCCAGCAGAGCCCGGACAGTGACTGAAGCTTTCTTT. This encodes CASRARTVTEAFF. The rearrangement uses TRBV6-1 and TRBJ1-1; a weak D match, TRBD1 (6 bases). Trimming took off 6 bases at V and 5 bases at J, with 13 bases between the two ends. This CDR3 spans 13 amino acids. Germline lookup yields CDR1 MNHNS and CDR2 SASEGT.

The chain carries TRBV27 and TRBJ2-4; unclear D gene. The CDR3 covers 13 residues. CDR1 is MNHEY and CDR2 is SMNVEV in the germline V gene (reference sequence). Trimming pared 0 bases from V and 9 bases from J, leaving 9 bases between. The CDR3 reads CASSLSSAAIQYF. CDR3 in DNA: TGTGCCAGCAGTTTATCGAGTGCGGCCATTCAGTACTTC.

The V gene is TRBV4-3, the J gene TRBJ1-2, with D perhaps TRBD1 (5 bases). The CDR3 is 16 residues long. CDR1 and CDR2 (germline): LGHNA, YSLEER. Deletions cut 0 bases from V and 4 bases from J, with 15 bases between. Written as DNA, the CDR3 is TGCGCCAGCAGCCAAGACAATGGGGAGGGGATCTATGGCTACACCTTC. Encoded protein: CASSQDNGEGIYGYTF.

The genes are TRBV9 and TRBJ2-5; D is unresolved. CDR3 length: 13 amino acids. The germline V gene encodes CDR1 SGDLS and CDR2 YYNGEE. Trimming pared 4 bases from V and 4 bases from J, leaving 11 bases between. The CDR3 nucleotides are TGTGCCAGCAGCCCCAGGCTAGTAGAGACCCAGTACTTC. The encoded protein is CASSPRLVETQYF.

Within the sample, this clone is medium-sized (0.01 to 0.1%). The rearrangement joins TRBV27 to TRBJ1-2, with D uncertain. V was trimmed by 3 bases and J by 4 bases, leaving 12 bases between them. CDR1 and CDR2 from the germline V gene are MNHEY and SMNVEV (reference sequence). The length of the CDR3 is 14 residues. The CDR3 sequence: CASSFGPSSYGYTF. CDR3 nucleotides: TGTGCCAGCAGTTTTGGGCCCTCCTCCTATGGCTACACCTTC.

Here the CDR3 DNA reads TGTGCCAGCAGCTTAAGGGTCCCCGGCGAGCAGTTCTTC. Protein: CASSLRVPGEQFF. The V call is TRBV7-9, the J call TRBJ2-1, with no clear D. Germline CDR1 SEHNR, CDR2 FQNEAQ (reference sequence). CDR3 length: 13 amino acids. Trimming shortened V by 2 bases and J by 10 bases, and 12 bases separated the two germline ends.

On this clone: The junction departs from the called germline gene at one end, perhaps through a read error. The chain combines TRBV25-1 with TRBJ1-2, with D maybe TRBD1 (5 bases). Germline CDR1 is MGHDK and CDR2 is SYGVNS. The CDR3 consists of 15 residues. The CDR3 sequence: CASSELTGPNYGYTF. The CDR3 coding sequence is TGTGCCAGCAGTGAATTAACGGGACCTAATTATGGCTACACCTTC.

The genes are TRBV14 and TRBJ2-1; the D gene could be TRBD1 or TRBD2 (5 bases each). The V and J ends lost 4 bases and 12 bases respectively, with 13 bases between them. The CDR3 has 12 residues. Germline V gives CDR1 SGHDN, CDR2 FVKESK. CDR3: CASSPGTRRQFF. The CDR3 bases are TGTGCCAGCAGCCCCGGGACCCGACGGCAGTTCTTC.

The V and J genes are TRBV27 and TRBJ2-5; D might be TRBD1 (5 bases). CDR1 and CDR2 (germline): MNHEY, SMNVEV (reference sequence). The CDR3 sequence is 14 residues long. V lost 5 bases and J 5 bases, leaving 15 bases between the germline ends. CDR3 in amino acids: CASSTQGYRETQYF. CDR3 coding DNA: TGTGCCAGCAGTACCCAGGGTTATCGGGAGACCCAGTACTTC.

The chain employs TRBV4-1 and TRBJ2-4, with no clear D. The CDR3 length is 15 residues. The germline V and J ends were trimmed by 2 bases and 3 bases, with 11 bases remaining between them. Germline V gene lookup returns CDR1 MGHRA and CDR2 YSYEKL. In DNA, the CDR3 is TGCGCCAGCAGCCAATGGCAACCAGGCAAAAACATTCAGTACTTC. It is translated as CASSQWQPGKNIQYF.

The gene calls are TRBV6-5 and TRBJ2-1, with D possibly matching TRBD1 (5 bases). Trimming shortened V by 2 bases and J by 2 bases, and 10 bases separated the two germline ends. CDR1 is MNHEY and CDR2 is SVGAGI in the germline V gene. This CDR3 comprises 15 residues. The CDR3: CASSYVGAAYNEQFF. CDR3 in DNA: TGTGCCAGCAGTTACGTTGGGGCAGCCTACAATGAGCAGTTCTTC.

This clone showed up just a few times. The rearrangement uses TRBV4-1 and TRBJ2-2, with a tentative D call TRBD2 (6 bases). V was pared by 4 bases and J by 4 bases, with 13 bases between. Germline lookup yields CDR1 MGHRA and CDR2 YSYEKL. CDR3 length: 15 amino acids. The CDR3 loop reads CASSPTSFGTGELFF. CDR3 DNA sequence: TGCGCCAGCAGCCCTACTAGCTTCGGCACCGGGGAGCTGTTTTTT.

The V and J genes are TRBV5-1 and TRBJ2-2, with TRBD2 identical over 10 bases. The germline CDR1 and CDR2 sequences are SGHRS and YFSETQ. This CDR3 spans 17 amino acids. V dropped 0 bases and J dropped 6; count of bases not matched to a gene: 8. The CDR3: CASSLARLAGAPGELFF. CDR3 sequence (DNA): TGCGCCAGCAGCTTGGCGAGGCTAGCGGGAGCCCCCGGGGAGCTGTTTTTT.

CDR3 amino acids: CARTGLRAWEQYF. DNA of the CDR3: TGTGCCAGAACGGGACTGAGGGCGTGGGAGCAGTACTTC. This chain links TRBV9 with TRBJ2-7; tentatively, D is TRBD2 (6 bases). The CDR3 length is 13 residues. CDR1 SGDLS and CDR2 YYNGEE come from the germline V gene. The V gene lost 8 bases and the J gene lost 7 bases, with 19 bases spanning the gap.

V usage is TRBV4-3 and J usage is TRBJ2-5, with a tentative D call TRBD2 (7 bases). Germline CDR1 is LGHNA and CDR2 is YSLEER. The CDR3 is 16 residues long. The V end was cut by 1 base, the J end by 2 bases, with 14 bases between. CDR3 sequence reads: CASSQGGGLSQETQYF. DNA of the CDR3: TGCGCCAGCAGCCAAGGCGGGGGCCTCTCTCAAGAGACCCAGTACTTC.

V usage is TRBV7-9 and J usage is TRBJ1-1, with unresolved D. The CDR3 totals 14 residues. Germline V CDR1 and CDR2: SEHNR, FQNEAQ (reference sequence). Trimming pared 3 bases from V and 4 bases from J, leaving 12 bases between. The chain's CDR3 is CASSFDGGSTEAFF. The CDR3 DNA is TGTGCCAGCAGCTTTGACGGTGGGAGCACTGAAGCTTTCTTT.

This chain uses TRBV9 with TRBJ2-3, with TRBD1 matching over 10 bases. Germline values: CDR1 SGDLS, CDR2 YYNGEE. The CDR3 is 16 residues long. Unmatched junction bases numbered 10, after V lost 3 bases and J lost 6 bases. The CDR3 loop reads CASSDPGTGDVDTQYF. The CDR3 DNA sequence: TGTGCCAGCAGCGACCCCGGGACAGGGGATGTGGATACGCAGTATTTT. The whole variable domain, remainder taken from reference TRBV9 and TRBJ2-3, is DSGVTQTPKHLITATGQRVTLRCSPRSGDLSVYWYQQSLDQGLQFLIQYYNGEERAKGNILERFSAQQFPDLHSELNLSSLELGDSALYFCASSDPGTGDVDTQYFGPGTRLTVL.